These T cell receptor beta chains were read from a single sample in a study of blood T cells in healthy people across ages. TCRdb re-derived calls from the 5' RACE reads in MiXCR, one entry per CDR3 protein. Of hundreds of thousands of distinct CDR3 sequences in the sample, about 45% were seen once. Sequences were obtained from blood. All receptors derive from an elderly man in good health. Both conserved end residues are part of each CDR3. A D gene is named only where the DNA matches it firmly. A row's size may be missing; if present it is once, few, many or a size class.

J gene: TRBJ1-5; V gene: TRBV12-3/TRBV12-4; D gene: -; clone size: -; CDR3 DNA: TGTGCCAGCAGTTTCGGAACAGGGAATCAGCCCCAGCATTTT; CDR3 protein: CASSFGTGNQPQHF
J gene: TRBJ2-1; V gene: TRBV20-1; D gene: -; clone size: few; CDR3 DNA: TGCAGTGCTCTTCCCCGACCGCAATCCTACAATGAGCAGTTCTTC; CDR3 protein: CSALPRPQSYNEQFF
J gene: TRBJ2-6; V gene: TRBV11-2; D gene: -; clone size: once; CDR3 DNA: TGTGCCAGCAGCTTTGATAACTCTGGGGCCAACGTCCTGACTTTC; CDR3 protein: CASSFDNSGANVLTF
J gene: TRBJ2-7; V gene: TRBV9; D gene: TRBD2; clone size: -; CDR3 DNA: TGTGCCAGCAGCGTAGGCCTCGTGACTAGCGGAAGCTCCTACGAGCAGTACTTC; CDR3 protein: CASSVGLVTSGSSYEQYF
J gene: TRBJ2-4; V gene: TRBV10-3; D gene: -; clone size: many; CDR3 DNA: TGTGCCATCAGTGAGCCCAGGGGAAACATTCAGTACTTC; CDR3 protein: CAISEPRGNIQYF
J gene: TRBJ2-1; V gene: TRBV18; D gene: -; clone size: -; CDR3 DNA: TGTGCCAGCTCACCAGACCGGCCCCTCTACAATGAGCAGTTCTTC; CDR3 protein: CASSPDRPLYNEQFF
J gene: TRBJ2-1; V gene: TRBV24-1; D gene: TRBD2; clone size: -; CDR3 DNA: TGTACCACCAGTCAATGGGGGGAGGGAGCGAATGAGCAGTTCTTC; CDR3 protein: CTTSQWGEGANEQFF
J gene: TRBJ2-7; V gene: TRBV5-1; D gene: -; clone size: few; CDR3 DNA: TGCGCCAGCAGCTTCCAGGCCTCTTCCTACGAGCAGTACTTC; CDR3 protein: CASSFQASSYEQYF
J gene: TRBJ2-7; V gene: TRBV5-1; D gene: TRBD2; clone size: -; CDR3 DNA: TGCGCCAGCAGCGTTCCTAGCGGGAGCTCCTACAATGAGCAGTACTTC; CDR3 protein: CASSVPSGSSYNEQYF
J gene: TRBJ2-3; V gene: TRBV18; D gene: -; clone size: few; CDR3 DNA: TGTGCCAGCTCAGGATTGGATACGCAGTATTTT; CDR3 protein: CASSGLDTQYF
J gene: TRBJ1-5; V gene: TRBV10-3; D gene: TRBD1; clone size: few; CDR3 DNA: TGTGCCAGCCGGGACGGACAGGGAAATCAGCCCCAGCATTTT; CDR3 protein: CASRDGQGNQPQHF
J gene: TRBJ2-7; V gene: TRBV9; D gene: -; clone size: few; CDR3 DNA: TGTGCCAGCAGCGTAGGTCCCCCCGACAGAGCTGGCTACGAGCAGTACTTC; CDR3 protein: CASSVGPPDRAGYEQYF
J gene: TRBJ1-5; V gene: TRBV5-1; D gene: -; clone size: -; CDR3 DNA: TGCGCCAGCAGCTTGGCCTCGGGGGGCGGCCAGCCCCAGCATTTT; CDR3 protein: CASSLASGGGQPQHF
J gene: TRBJ1-6; V gene: TRBV12-3/TRBV12-4; D gene: -; clone size: -; CDR3 DNA: TGTGCCAGCAGTTCCCGGGAGAATTCACCCCTCCACTTT; CDR3 protein: CASSSRENSPLHF
J gene: TRBJ2-1; V gene: TRBV9; D gene: -; clone size: -; CDR3 DNA: TGTGCCAGCAGCCCCGAGGTGGGGACCCAATACAATGAGCAGTTCTTC; CDR3 protein: CASSPEVGTQYNEQFF
J gene: TRBJ1-1; V gene: TRBV7-2; D gene: TRBD1; clone size: -; CDR3 DNA: TGTGCCAGCAGCTCAGGGGGGTCCAGGAGGAACACTGAAGCTTTCTTT; CDR3 protein: CASSSGGSRRNTEAFF
J gene: TRBJ1-5; V gene: TRBV10-3; D gene: -; clone size: few; CDR3 DNA: TGTGCCATCAGTGTAACGACCGGGCAGCCCCAGCATTTT; CDR3 protein: CAISVTTGQPQHF
J gene: TRBJ2-7; V gene: TRBV9; D gene: -; clone size: -; CDR3 DNA: TGTGCCAGCAGCGCAGGGCAGGGAGGTGAGCAGTACTTC; CDR3 protein: CASSAGQGGEQYF
J gene: TRBJ2-7; V gene: TRBV28; D gene: TRBD1; clone size: -; CDR3 DNA: TGTGCCAGCAGTAATCCGAGGGGACAGGGTAACAATGAGCAGTACTTC; CDR3 protein: CASSNPRGQGNNEQYF
J gene: TRBJ2-1; V gene: TRBV11-2; D gene: -; clone size: few; CDR3 DNA: TGTGCCAGCAGCGGTGGGACGCGTAACAATGAGCAGTTCTTC; CDR3 protein: CASSGGTRNNEQFF
J gene: TRBJ2-2; V gene: TRBV7-3; D gene: -; clone size: -; CDR3 DNA: TGTGCCAGCAGCTTGGTCGGGTCGGACACCGGGGAGCTGTTTTTT; CDR3 protein: CASSLVGSDTGELFF
J gene: TRBJ2-3; V gene: TRBV20-1; D gene: TRBD1; clone size: -; CDR3 DNA: TGCAGTGGTTCTGAGGGGGCGGGAGATACGCAGTATTTT; CDR3 protein: CSGSEGAGDTQYF
J gene: TRBJ1-5; V gene: TRBV20-1; D gene: TRBD1; clone size: -; CDR3 DNA: TGCAGTGCTAGCGACCGGGACAGGGGCAATCAGCCCCAGCATTTT; CDR3 protein: CSASDRDRGNQPQHF
J gene: TRBJ2-1; V gene: TRBV20-1; D gene: TRBD2; clone size: once; CDR3 DNA: TGCAGTGCTCCAGAATCTAGCGGGGGGGTTAGGTGGCAGTTCTTC; CDR3 protein: CSAPESSGGVRWQFF
J gene: TRBJ1-2; V gene: TRBV29-1; D gene: TRBD1; clone size: few; CDR3 DNA: TGCAGCATCGATCGGACAGGGCAGGACTATGGCTACACCTTC; CDR3 protein: CSIDRTGQDYGYTF
J gene: TRBJ2-5; V gene: TRBV6-5; D gene: TRBD1; clone size: -; CDR3 DNA: TGTGCCAGCAGCAGTACAGGGGTTAGTAAGCAGTACTTC; CDR3 protein: CASSSTGVSKQYF
J gene: TRBJ2-5; V gene: TRBV6-2/TRBV6-3; D gene: -; clone size: -; CDR3 DNA: TGTGCCAGCAGTTACTCCCCAGCTGGGGTCGCGAAAGAGACCCAGTACTTC; CDR3 protein: CASSYSPAGVAKETQYF
J gene: TRBJ1-2; V gene: TRBV7-9; D gene: TRBD1; clone size: -; CDR3 DNA: TGTGCCAGCAGCTTAACGGGACAGGAATTCTATGGCTACACCTTC; CDR3 protein: CASSLTGQEFYGYTF
J gene: TRBJ2-3; V gene: TRBV29-1; D gene: -; clone size: -; CDR3 DNA: TGCAGCGTTGAACCCGGGGCTGGTACGCAGTATTTT; CDR3 protein: CSVEPGAGTQYF
J gene: TRBJ2-2; V gene: TRBV4-1; D gene: -; clone size: -; CDR3 DNA: TGCGCCAGCAGCCAAGATCATAAGGTTGACACCGGGGAGCTGTTTTTT; CDR3 protein: CASSQDHKVDTGELFF
J gene: TRBJ2-1; V gene: TRBV6-2/TRBV6-3; D gene: -; clone size: -; CDR3 DNA: TGTGCCAGCAGAAGATTAGGGGGTGGCAATGAGCAGTTCTTC; CDR3 protein: CASRRLGGGNEQFF
J gene: TRBJ1-2; V gene: TRBV5-4; D gene: -; clone size: few; CDR3 DNA: TGTGCCAGCAGCTTGGCCAGGGCCTATGGCTACACCTTC; CDR3 protein: CASSLARAYGYTF
J gene: TRBJ2-5; V gene: TRBV20-1; D gene: -; clone size: -; CDR3 DNA: TGCAGTGCTAGTCAGGAAGAGACCCAGTACTTC; CDR3 protein: CSASQEETQYF
J gene: TRBJ1-3; V gene: TRBV20-1; D gene: -; clone size: -; CDR3 DNA: TGCAGCGCAATGAGGGCGGTTGGCGGAAACACCATATATTTT; CDR3 protein: CSAMRAVGGNTIYF
J gene: TRBJ1-1; V gene: TRBV20-1; D gene: -; clone size: few; CDR3 DNA: TGCAGTGCGGGTCCGCGGGGCACTGAAGCTTTCTTT; CDR3 protein: CSAGPRGTEAFF